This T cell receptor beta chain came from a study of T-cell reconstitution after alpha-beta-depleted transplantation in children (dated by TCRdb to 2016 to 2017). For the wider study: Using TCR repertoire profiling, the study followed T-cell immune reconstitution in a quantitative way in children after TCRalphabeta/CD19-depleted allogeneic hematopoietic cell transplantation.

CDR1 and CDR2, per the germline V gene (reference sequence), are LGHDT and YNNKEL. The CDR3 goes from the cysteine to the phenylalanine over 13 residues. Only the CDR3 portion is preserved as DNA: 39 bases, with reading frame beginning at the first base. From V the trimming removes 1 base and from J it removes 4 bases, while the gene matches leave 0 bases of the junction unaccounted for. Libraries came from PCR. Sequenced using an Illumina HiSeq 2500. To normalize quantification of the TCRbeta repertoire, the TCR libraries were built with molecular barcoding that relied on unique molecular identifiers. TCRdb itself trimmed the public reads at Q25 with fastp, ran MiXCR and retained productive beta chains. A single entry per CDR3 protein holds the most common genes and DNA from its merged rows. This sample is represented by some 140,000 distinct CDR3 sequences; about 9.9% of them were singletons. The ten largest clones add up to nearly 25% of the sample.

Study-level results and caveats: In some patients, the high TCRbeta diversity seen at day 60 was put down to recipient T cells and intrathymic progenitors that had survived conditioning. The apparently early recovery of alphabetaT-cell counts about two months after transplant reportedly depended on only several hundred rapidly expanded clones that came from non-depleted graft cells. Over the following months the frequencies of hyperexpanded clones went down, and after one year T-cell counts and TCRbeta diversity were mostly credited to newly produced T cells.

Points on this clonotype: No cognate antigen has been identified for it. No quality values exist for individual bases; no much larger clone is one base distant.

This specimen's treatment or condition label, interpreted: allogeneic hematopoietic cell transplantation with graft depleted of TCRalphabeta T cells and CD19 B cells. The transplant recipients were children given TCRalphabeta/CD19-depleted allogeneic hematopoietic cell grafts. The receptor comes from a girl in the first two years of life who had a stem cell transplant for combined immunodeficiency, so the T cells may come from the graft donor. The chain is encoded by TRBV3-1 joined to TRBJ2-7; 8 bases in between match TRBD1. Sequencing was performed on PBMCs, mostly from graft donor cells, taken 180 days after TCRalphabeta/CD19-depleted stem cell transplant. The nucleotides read TGTGCCAGCAGCCAAGGGACAGGGTACGAGCAGTACTTC. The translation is CASSQGTGYEQYF.